This section outlines one T cell receptor (beta chain) sequence together with its context. This specimen belongs to a study of cytomegalovirus exposure and HLA in healthy donors. PCR involved 60 Vbeta and 13 Jbeta primers. Assay: immunoSEQ multiplex PCR; the TCRdb copy retains only in-frame clones and omits some. The table lists about 160,000 clones, less than 80% of them singletons. This CDR3 is built from 14 residues. Germline V lookup: CDR1 MDHEN, CDR2 SYDVKM. V was pared by 3 bases and J by 0 bases, with 6 bases between. V usage is TRBV28 and J usage is TRBJ2-4; TRBD1 is a possible D gene (5 bases). The material sequenced was PBMCs. The TCR sequence derives from a man between 35 and 55 years old in good health and CMV-seronegative. Written as DNA, the CDR3 is TGTGCCAGCAGTTTCAGGGTAGCCAAAAACATTCAGTACTTC. It encodes CASSFRVAKNIQYF.